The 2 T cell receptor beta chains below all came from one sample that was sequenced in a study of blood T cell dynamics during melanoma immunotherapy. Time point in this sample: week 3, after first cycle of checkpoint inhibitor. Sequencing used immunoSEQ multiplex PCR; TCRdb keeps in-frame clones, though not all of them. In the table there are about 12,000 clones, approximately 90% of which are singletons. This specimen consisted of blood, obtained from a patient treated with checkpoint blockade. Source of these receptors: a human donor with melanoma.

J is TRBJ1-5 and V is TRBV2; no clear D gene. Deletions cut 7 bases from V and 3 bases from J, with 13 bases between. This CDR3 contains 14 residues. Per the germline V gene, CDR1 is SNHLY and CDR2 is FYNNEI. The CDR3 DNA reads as TGTGCCAGCAAGAGGCATTTCGACAATCAGCCCCAGCATTTT. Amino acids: CASKRHFDNQPQHF.

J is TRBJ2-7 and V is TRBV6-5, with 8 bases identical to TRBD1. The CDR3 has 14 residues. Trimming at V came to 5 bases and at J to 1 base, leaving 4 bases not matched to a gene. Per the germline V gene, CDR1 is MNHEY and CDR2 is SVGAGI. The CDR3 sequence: CASSRDRGSYEQYF. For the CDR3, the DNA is TGTGCCAGCAGTCGAGACAGGGGATCCTACGAGCAGTACTTC.